These T cell receptor beta chains were read from a single sample in a study of T cell responses to AZD1222 COVID-19 vaccine. Profiled with immunoSEQ multiplex PCR; TCRdb holds only in-frame clones, not every one. This sample has about 150,000 clones, with 75% to 90% found just once. The sequencing used peripheral blood, collected after recovery from COVID-19. The receptors were sampled from an adult who had recovered from COVID-19. CDR3s include the opening cysteine and the closing phenylalanine or tryptophan. D genes are given only for firm matches. Clone sizes are given selectively: once, few, many, or a class where the clone is expanded.

CDR3aa: CAIRGQGAVHYEQYF; CDR3nt: TGTGCCATCAGAGGACAGGGGGCAGTCCATTACGAGCAGTACTTC; d_gene: TRBD1; abundance: -; j_gene: TRBJ2-7; v_gene: TRBV10-3
CDR3aa: CASGASGRSGANVLTF; CDR3nt: TGTGCCAGTGGGGCTAGCGGCCGCTCTGGGGCCAACGTCCTGACTTTC; d_gene: TRBD2; abundance: -; j_gene: TRBJ2-6; v_gene: TRBV19
CDR3aa: CASSPLGPTLGYTF; CDR3nt: TGTGCCAGCAGTCCACTAGGACCGACTTTAGGCTACACCTTC; d_gene: -; abundance: once; j_gene: TRBJ1-2; v_gene: TRBV25-1
CDR3aa: CASSLVSYGYTF; CDR3nt: TGTGCCAGCAGCTTAGTAAGCTATGGCTACACCTTC; d_gene: -; abundance: -; j_gene: TRBJ1-2; v_gene: TRBV7-2
CDR3aa: CASSLSRVNYGYTF; CDR3nt: TGTGCCAGCAGTTTATCCCGGGTGAACTATGGCTACACCTTC; d_gene: -; abundance: -; j_gene: TRBJ1-2; v_gene: TRBV28
CDR3aa: CASSWGGRNTEAFF; CDR3nt: TGTGCCAGCAGTTGGGGGGGAAGGAACACTGAAGCTTTCTTT; d_gene: -; abundance: -; j_gene: TRBJ1-1; v_gene: TRBV6-5
CDR3aa: CASSPPGTSGNEQFF; CDR3nt: TGTGCCAGCAGCCCCCCCGGGACTAGCGGCAATGAGCAGTTCTTC; d_gene: TRBD2; abundance: -; j_gene: TRBJ2-1; v_gene: TRBV11-3
CDR3aa: CARHLAGEGSGELFF; CDR3nt: TGTGCCCGCCATCTAGCGGGAGAGGGGTCCGGGGAGCTGTTTTTT; d_gene: TRBD2; abundance: few; j_gene: TRBJ2-2; v_gene: TRBV9
CDR3aa: CASSESGTGGNEQYF; CDR3nt: TGTGCCAGCAGCGAATCCGGGACAGGGGGCAACGAGCAGTACTTC; d_gene: TRBD1; abundance: -; j_gene: TRBJ2-7; v_gene: TRBV7-9
CDR3aa: CASSYNRGSGNTIYF; CDR3nt: TGTGCCAGCAGTTACAACAGGGGGTCTGGAAACACCATATATTTT; d_gene: TRBD1; abundance: -; j_gene: TRBJ1-3; v_gene: TRBV6-5
CDR3aa: CASSLTGTNTEAFF; CDR3nt: TGTGCCAGCAGTTTAACGGGTACCAACACTGAAGCTTTCTTT; d_gene: -; abundance: once; j_gene: TRBJ1-1; v_gene: TRBV27
CDR3aa: CASSLSSMGTGELFF; CDR3nt: TGTGCCAGCAGCTTATCATCCATGGGAACCGGGGAGCTGTTTTTT; d_gene: -; abundance: -; j_gene: TRBJ2-2; v_gene: TRBV7-3
CDR3aa: CASKTSLDYEQYF; CDR3nt: TGTGCCAGCAAAACTAGTTTAGACTACGAGCAGTACTTC; d_gene: -; abundance: -; j_gene: TRBJ2-7; v_gene: TRBV27
CDR3aa: CASSLAGNEQYF; CDR3nt: TGTGCCAGCAGCTTAGCGGGTAACGAGCAGTACTTC; d_gene: -; abundance: -; j_gene: TRBJ2-7; v_gene: TRBV11-2
CDR3aa: CASSLELQPYEQYF; CDR3nt: TGTGCCAGCAGCCTAGAGCTCCAACCCTACGAGCAGTACTTC; d_gene: -; abundance: -; j_gene: TRBJ2-7; v_gene: TRBV27
CDR3aa: CASSQGPNTNQPQHF; CDR3nt: TGTGCCAGCAGCCAGGGACCCAATACTAATCAGCCCCAGCATTTT; d_gene: -; abundance: -; j_gene: TRBJ1-5; v_gene: TRBV4-2
CDR3aa: CASSPVGNEKLFF; CDR3nt: TGTGCCAGCAGTCCAGTCGGGAACGAAAAACTGTTTTTT; d_gene: -; abundance: -; j_gene: TRBJ1-4; v_gene: TRBV3-1/TRBV3-2
CDR3aa: CASSGSGTPNIQYF; CDR3nt: TGTGCCAGCAGCGGGTCCGGGACTCCAAACATTCAGTACTTC; d_gene: -; abundance: -; j_gene: TRBJ2-4; v_gene: TRBV7-2
CDR3aa: CASSFVGLIYGYTF; CDR3nt: TGTGCCAGCAGTTTTGTAGGTTTAATTTATGGCTACACCTTC; d_gene: -; abundance: -; j_gene: TRBJ1-2; v_gene: TRBV28
CDR3aa: CASSVGGKQYF; CDR3nt: TGTGCCAGCAGCGTAGGGGGGAAGCAGTATTTT; d_gene: -; abundance: -; j_gene: TRBJ2-3; v_gene: TRBV9
CDR3aa: CASSPGPNYEQYF; CDR3nt: TGTGCCAGCAGCCCTGGACCGAACTACGAGCAGTACTTC; d_gene: -; abundance: -; j_gene: TRBJ2-7; v_gene: TRBV7-6
CDR3aa: CASSPFEGANTGELFF; CDR3nt: TGTGCCAGCTCACCATTTGAGGGTGCGAACACCGGGGAGCTGTTTTTT; d_gene: -; abundance: -; j_gene: TRBJ2-2; v_gene: TRBV18
CDR3aa: CASSIGGTGGFGYTF; CDR3nt: TGTGCCAGTAGTATAGGAGGGACAGGGGGCTTTGGCTACACCTTC; d_gene: TRBD1; abundance: -; j_gene: TRBJ1-2; v_gene: TRBV19
CDR3aa: CASSHPGQGTTGELFF; CDR3nt: TGTGCCAGCAGTCACCCGGGACAGGGGACCACCGGGGAGCTGTTTTTT; d_gene: TRBD1; abundance: -; j_gene: TRBJ2-2; v_gene: TRBV6-2/TRBV6-3
CDR3aa: CASSPVGDGKNTEAFF; CDR3nt: TGTGCCAGCAGCCCTGTAGGGGACGGCAAGAACACTGAAGCTTTCTTT; d_gene: -; abundance: -; j_gene: TRBJ1-1; v_gene: TRBV27
CDR3aa: CASSLGQGLGQPQHF; CDR3nt: TGTGCCAGCAGTCTGGGACAGGGCTTAGGACAGCCCCAGCATTTT; d_gene: TRBD1; abundance: -; j_gene: TRBJ1-5; v_gene: TRBV28
CDR3aa: CASSPAATQETQYF; CDR3nt: TGTGCCAGCAGCCCCGCGGCTACCCAAGAGACCCAGTACTTC; d_gene: -; abundance: -; j_gene: TRBJ2-5; v_gene: TRBV7-7
CDR3aa: CASSPRTGREQFF; CDR3nt: TGTGCCAGCAGTCCCCGGACAGGGAGGGAGCAGTTCTTC; d_gene: TRBD1; abundance: -; j_gene: TRBJ2-1; v_gene: TRBV27
CDR3aa: CASSFEDTQYF; CDR3nt: TGTGCCAGCAGTTTCGAAGATACGCAGTATTTT; d_gene: -; abundance: -; j_gene: TRBJ2-3; v_gene: TRBV11-2
CDR3aa: CASSYVGPVYGYTF; CDR3nt: -; d_gene: -; abundance: -; j_gene: TRBJ1-2; v_gene: TRBV6-2/TRBV6-3
CDR3aa: CASSPPTSRPTDTQYF; CDR3nt: TGTGCCAGCAGCCCCCCGACTAGTAGACCCACAGATACGCAGTATTTT; d_gene: -; abundance: -; j_gene: TRBJ2-3; v_gene: TRBV14
CDR3aa: CASSLAAGSSYEQYF; CDR3nt: TGTGCCAGCAGCTTGGCGGCGGGGTCCTCCTACGAGCAGTACTTC; d_gene: -; abundance: -; j_gene: TRBJ2-7; v_gene: TRBV5-4
CDR3aa: CASSQDSPPGGNQPQHF; CDR3nt: TGTGCCAGCAGCCAAGATAGTCCTCCTGGCGGCAATCAGCCCCAGCATTTT; d_gene: -; abundance: -; j_gene: TRBJ1-5; v_gene: TRBV3-1/TRBV3-2
CDR3aa: CATSKLRDTGELFF; CDR3nt: TGTGCCACCAGCAAACTGAGGGACACCGGGGAGCTGTTTTTT; d_gene: -; abundance: -; j_gene: TRBJ2-2; v_gene: TRBV24-1
CDR3aa: CASSQDSGYPGGYTF; CDR3nt: TGCGCCAGCAGCCAAGATTCAGGCTACCCAGGGGGCTACACCTTC; d_gene: -; abundance: once; j_gene: TRBJ1-2; v_gene: TRBV4-3
CDR3aa: CASTRTGSESPLHF; CDR3nt: TGTGCCAGCACTCGGACAGGGTCCGAATCACCCCTCCACTTT; d_gene: TRBD1; abundance: few; j_gene: TRBJ1-6; v_gene: TRBV3-1/TRBV3-2
CDR3aa: CASSLEAGRDYGYTF; CDR3nt: TGCGCCAGCAGCTTGGAGGCGGGGAGGGACTATGGCTACACCTTC; d_gene: -; abundance: -; j_gene: TRBJ1-2; v_gene: TRBV5-1
CDR3aa: CASSLGGGNQPQHF; CDR3nt: TGTGCCAGCAGCTTAGGGGGGGGCAATCAGCCCCAGCATTTT; d_gene: -; abundance: -; j_gene: TRBJ1-5; v_gene: TRBV13
CDR3aa: CASSPRGDLTSFYGYTF; CDR3nt: TGTGCCAGCAGCCCCAGGGGTGACCTGACCTCCTTTTACGGCTACACCTTC; d_gene: -; abundance: -; j_gene: TRBJ1-2; v_gene: TRBV4-2
CDR3aa: CASSLTGAGNEQYF; CDR3nt: TGTGCCAGCAGCTTGACTGGGGCAGGGAACGAGCAGTACTTC; d_gene: -; abundance: -; j_gene: TRBJ2-7; v_gene: TRBV13
CDR3aa: CASSLKGVLNTEAFF; CDR3nt: TGTGCCAGCAGTTTAAAAGGCGTTTTGAACACTGAAGCTTTCTTT; d_gene: -; abundance: -; j_gene: TRBJ1-1; v_gene: TRBV27
CDR3aa: CAGTTWTSGRGSYNEQFF; CDR3nt: TGTGCCGGCACGACCTGGACTAGCGGGAGAGGCTCCTACAATGAGCAGTTCTTC; d_gene: TRBD2; abundance: -; j_gene: TRBJ2-1; v_gene: TRBV7-9
CDR3aa: CSVDNPGLAGREQFF; CDR3nt: TGCAGCGTTGACAACCCGGGACTAGCGGGAAGGGAGCAGTTCTTC; d_gene: TRBD2; abundance: -; j_gene: TRBJ2-1; v_gene: TRBV29-1
CDR3aa: CASRGGYSGSSYEQYF; CDR3nt: TGTGCCAGCAGGGGAGGGTATAGCGGGAGCTCCTACGAGCAGTACTTC; d_gene: TRBD2; abundance: -; j_gene: TRBJ2-7; v_gene: TRBV2
CDR3aa: CASSRQEGYGYTF; CDR3nt: TGTGCCAGCAGCCGACAGGAGGGCTATGGCTACACCTTC; d_gene: -; abundance: -; j_gene: TRBJ1-2; v_gene: TRBV7-2
CDR3aa: CASSQLRGRIMNTEAFF; CDR3nt: TGTGCCAGCAGCCAACTAAGGGGCAGAATCATGAACACTGAAGCTTTCTTT; d_gene: -; abundance: -; j_gene: TRBJ1-1; v_gene: TRBV14
CDR3aa: CASRRTGGDLQYF; CDR3nt: TGTGCCAGCAGGCGGACAGGGGGCGATTTACAGTATTTT; d_gene: TRBD1; abundance: once; j_gene: TRBJ2-3; v_gene: TRBV11-3
CDR3aa: CASSLRVQDTQYF; CDR3nt: TGTGCCAGCAGCTTGAGGGTGCAAGATACGCAGTATTTT; d_gene: -; abundance: -; j_gene: TRBJ2-3; v_gene: TRBV11-2